One and the same sample provided the 4 T cell receptor beta chains below, sequenced in a study of blood T cell repertoires in COVID-19. TCRdb keeps only in-frame clones here, not all; method: immunoSEQ multiplex PCR. The sample contains about 300,000 clones, 80% to 95% of which appear only once. Sequences were obtained from PBMCs or T cells enriched from blood (not recorded which). The receptor set was obtained from a woman aged 25 to 39 who had recovered from COVID-19.

This chain connects TRBV13 to TRBJ2-3, with 7 bases identical to TRBD2. J was trimmed by 2 bases and V by 2 bases; bases with no gene match: 4. This CDR3 contains 15 residues. Germline V gives CDR1 PRHDT, CDR2 FYEKMQ (reference sequence). CDR3 sequence reads: CASSLPSGDTDTQYF. CDR3 sequence (DNA): TGTGCCAGCAGCTTACCCAGCGGGGACACAGATACGCAGTATTTT.

The CDR3 here is CAWSDGLAWNEQFF. The CDR3 DNA is TGTGCCTGGAGCGACGGACTAGCATGGAATGAGCAGTTCTTC. This sequence joins TRBV30 and TRBJ2-1; 8 bases line up with TRBD2. J lost 7 bases, V lost 3 bases, and 8 bases had no gene match. There are 14 residues in the CDR3. Germline assignment: CDR1 GTSNPN and CDR2 SVGIG (reference sequence).

This chain uses TRBV11-2 with TRBJ1-3, with 9 bases aligning to TRBD1. The germline V gene encodes CDR1 SGHAT and CDR2 FQNNGV. CDR3 length: 17 residues. J gave up 5 bases and V 0 bases, and 8 bases lay outside the gene matches. The CDR3 protein is CASSLDAGTGNRNTIYF. CDR3 coding DNA: TGTGCCAGCAGCTTAGATGCCGGGACAGGGAACCGAAACACCATATATTTT.

In its sample, this clone was seen once. The rearrangement links TRBV27 to TRBJ2-1; 7 bases agree with TRBD1. V lost 5 bases and J lost 0; bases outside the gene matches: 7. The length of the CDR3 is 16 residues. Germline-derived CDR1 and CDR2 are MNHEY and SMNVEV (reference sequence). The CDR3 protein is CASSPQGQTSYNEQFF. The CDR3 region has the DNA TGTGCCAGCAGTCCGCAGGGACAGACCTCCTACAATGAGCAGTTCTTC.